Listed here are 26 T cell receptor beta chains from one sample, sequenced in a study of blood T cells in healthy people across ages. A second PCR of roughly 7 to 11 cycles used a sample-barcoded 5' primer and a J-beta primer mix. A single record per CDR3 protein comes from TCRdb applying MiXCR to the 5' RACE reads. The sample lists fewer than 900,000 distinct CDR3 sequences; roughly 41% were seen once. Specimen: blood. Source of these receptors: a woman aged 55-69 years in good health.

The rearrangement joins TRBV3-1 to TRBJ2-3; TRBD2 agrees at 12 bases. With V trimmed by 2 bases and J by 5 bases, 5 bases remained unmatched. Germline CDR1 is LGHDT and CDR2 is YNNKEL (reference sequence). CDR3 length equals 16 residues. For the CDR3, the DNA is TGTGCCAGCAGCCAACAACTAGCGGGAGGAATAGATACGCAGTATTTT. This gives the protein CASSQQLAGGIDTQYF.

The chain joins TRBV5-5 to TRBJ1-3, with 9 bases matching TRBD1. The CDR3 length is 14 residues. Germline CDR1 SGHKS, CDR2 YYEKEE (reference sequence). Germline trimming cut 4 bases from V and 4 bases from J; bases unmatched to any gene: 3. CDR3 amino acids: CASSPGTGGNTIYF. The CDR3 DNA is TGTGCCAGCAGCCCCGGGACAGGGGGAAACACCATATATTTT.

The chain uses TRBV28 and TRBJ2-4, with TRBD2 identical over 8 bases. The closer fit of TRBJ2-7 to the DNA end suggests the J call may be wrong. Germline V gene lookup returns CDR1 MDHEN and CDR2 SYDVKM. The CDR3 sequence is 13 residues long. CDR3 amino acids: CASKAGAYSEQYF. The DNA of the CDR3 is TGTGCCAGCAAAGCGGGAGCCTACTCCGAGCAGTACTTC.

The chain uses TRBV7-8 and TRBJ1-5, with 9 bases aligning to TRBD1. CDR3 length equals 19 residues. The V gene's germline CDR1 is SGHVS and CDR2 FQNEAQ. V shed 2 bases, J shed 1 base, and the junction held 12 bases outside the gene matches. The CDR3 DNA sequence: TGTGCCAGCAGCTTAATGCTAGGACAGGGGACAATGAGCAATCAGCCCCAGCATTTT. Its protein product is CASSLMLGQGTMSNQPQHF.

This clonotype was seen only a few times. V usage is TRBV29-1 and J usage is TRBJ1-2, with D possibly matching TRBD1 (6 bases). The CDR3 consists of 11 residues. The ends were cut back, 3 bases at V and 4 bases at J, with 6 bases in the middle. Germline V gene data show CDR1 as SQVTM and CDR2 as ANQGSEA. CDR3 in amino acids: CSVDRGYGYTF. Written as DNA, the CDR3 is TGCAGCGTTGACAGGGGCTATGGCTACACCTTC.

This clonotype was picked up a small number of times. This chain connects TRBV27 to TRBJ2-5; D uncertain. The CDR3 totals 13 residues. Trimming removed 4 bases from V and 0 bases from J, with 6 bases in between. Germline V gene sequence: CDR1 MNHEY, CDR2 SMNVEV (reference sequence). In DNA, the CDR3 is TGTGCCAGCAGTTCCCCGGACCAAGAGACCCAGTACTTC. Protein sequence: CASSSPDQETQYF.

This clonotype occurred many times. The gene calls are TRBV2 and TRBJ2-7; TRBD1 matches at 7 bases. V lost 8 bases and J lost 4; bases outside the gene matches: 8. Germline assignment: CDR1 SNHLY and CDR2 FYNNEI. The CDR3 is made up of 13 amino acids. The CDR3 here is CASVGTGEYEQYF. The CDR3 DNA reads as TGTGCCAGCGTGGGAACAGGGGAGTACGAGCAGTACTTC. Full variable domain (rest looked up from reference TRBV2 and TRBJ2-7): EPEVTQTPSHQVTQMGQEVILRCVPISNHLYFYWYRQILGQKVEFLVSFYNNEISEKSEIFDDQFSVERPDGSNFTLKIRSTKLEDSAMYFCASVGTGEYEQYFGPGTRLTVT.

CDR3 nucleotide sequence: TGCAGTGTCACGACCCCGGAAATGTCCTACAATGAGCAGTTCTTC. Protein: CSVTTPEMSYNEQFF. The chain recombines TRBV20-1 with TRBJ2-1; D uncertain. The CDR3 contains 15 residues. Trimming shortened V by 7 bases and J by 1 base, and 17 bases separated the two germline ends. In germline, CDR1 is DFQATT, CDR2 SNEGSKA (reference sequence).

The chain carries TRBV3-1 and TRBJ1-2; 8 nucleotides line up with TRBD1. The germline V gene encodes CDR1 LGHDT and CDR2 YNNKEL (reference sequence). CDR3 size: 15 residues. Unmatched junction bases numbered 6, after V lost 1 base and J lost 5 bases. CDR3 residues: CASSQVMDRVYGYTF. The DNA for the CDR3 is TGTGCCAGCAGCCAAGTTATGGACAGGGTGTATGGCTACACCTTC.

This clonotype was observed a handful of times. The chain couples TRBV9 to TRBJ2-3; 7 nucleotides match TRBD2. CDR1 is SGDLS, CDR2 YYNGEE, per germline. The CDR3 is 15 amino acids. Losses at the gene ends were 3 bases for V and 3 bases for J; bases not matched to a gene: 7. In DNA form, the CDR3 reads TGTGCCAGCAGCGCCCCAGGACTAGTAACAGATACGCAGTATTTT. Encoded protein: CASSAPGLVTDTQYF.

This clonotype was seen more than once but under ten times. The chain links TRBV10-3 to TRBJ2-1; 7 bases are a match to TRBD2. V was clipped by 10 bases and J by 0 bases; unmatched bases: 3. The CDR3 consists of 13 residues. Germline assignment: CDR1 ENHRY and CDR2 SYGVKD. The CDR3 loop reads CATLADSYNEQFF. DNA for the CDR3: TGTGCCACCCTAGCGGACTCCTACAATGAGCAGTTCTTC.

This clonotype was picked up many times. The chain uses TRBV28 and TRBJ2-5, with a weak D call TRBD1 (6 bases). Germline V gene lookup returns CDR1 MDHEN and CDR2 SYDVKM. Trimming took 6 bases from V and 5 from J, leaving 19 bases between them. This CDR3 region has 15 residues. The CDR3 DNA reads TGTGCCAGCAGCCCCCCGGGACACGGGGAGGAGACCCAGTACTTC. Residues: CASSPPGHGEETQYF.

The chain links TRBV20-1 to TRBJ2-5, with a weak D call TRBD2 (6 bases). V lost 6 bases and J lost 1, with 15 bases in between. CDR3 length: 14 amino acids. CDR1 and CDR2 (germline): DFQATT, SNEGSKA (reference sequence). CDR3 DNA: TGCAGTGCGGTGCCCCCGGGGGTCCAAGAGACCCAGTACTTC. It translates to CSAVPPGVQETQYF.

This clonotype was counted only a few times. V is TRBV2 and J is TRBJ2-5, with 11 bases aligning to TRBD2. The CDR3 spans 17 residues. Germline CDR1 reads SNHLY; CDR2 reads FYNNEI. V lost 6 bases to trimming and J lost 5 bases; unmatched junction nucleotides: 14. The CDR3 nucleotides read TGTGCCAGCAGATTCGATAGCGGGGGGGACGCCACCGAGACCCAGTACTTC. Translating gives CASRFDSGGDATETQYF.

The V call is TRBV13, the J call TRBJ2-1, with 8 bases matching TRBD2. Trimming at V came to 4 bases and at J to 5 bases, leaving 1 base not matched to a gene. Germline CDR1 is PRHDT and CDR2 is FYEKMQ (reference sequence). This CDR3 has 13 residues. CDR3 sequence: CASSSGGDNEQFF. In DNA form, the CDR3 reads TGTGCCAGCAGCTCGGGAGGGGACAATGAGCAGTTCTTC. The full variable domain, in which reference TRBV13 and TRBJ2-1 provide the parts outside the CDR3, is AAGVIQSPRHLIKEKRETATLKCYPIPRHDTVYWYQQGPGQDPQFLISFYEKMQSDKGSIPDRFSAQQFSDYHSELNMSSLELGDSALYFCASSSGGDNEQFFGPGTRLTVL.

This clonotype was detected a few times. This chain joins TRBV14 and TRBJ1-1; 7 bases fit TRBD1. The germline V gene has CDR1 SGHDN and CDR2 FVKESK. CDR3 length: 13 residues. The ends lost 4 bases at V and 4 bases at J; junction bases unmatched: 3. The chain's CDR3 is CASSPRTGTEAFF. The DNA of the CDR3 is TGTGCCAGCAGCCCGCGGACAGGCACTGAAGCTTTCTTT. Full variable domain (outside the CDR3, taken from reference TRBV14 and TRBJ1-1): EAGVTQFPSHSVIEKGQTVTLRCDPISGHDNLYWYRRVMGKEIKFLLHFVKESKQDESGMPNNRFLAERTGGTYSTLKVQPAELEDSGVYFCASSPRTGTEAFFGQGTRLTVV.

The J gene is TRBJ2-1, the V gene TRBV7-2; D tentatively fits TRBD1 or TRBD2 (5 bases each). CDR1 and CDR2 (germline): SGHTA, FQGNSA. CDR3 length: 14 amino acids. Trimming pared 3 bases from V and 7 bases from J, leaving 13 bases between. In nucleotides, the CDR3 is TGTGCCAGCAGCTTGATCGGGACGAGAAATGAGCAGTTCTTC. As protein: CASSLIGTRNEQFF.

This rearrangement joins TRBV11-2 to TRBJ2-7; 8 bases match TRBD1. The CDR3 contains 15 residues. Germline V gene lookup returns CDR1 SGHAT and CDR2 FQNNGV. The junction had 12 bases not matched to a gene; V was cut back by 8 bases and J by 3 bases. Here the CDR3 DNA reads TGTGCCAGCGGCTACAGGCGGGACAGGATCTACGAGCAGTACTTC. This sequence encodes CASGYRRDRIYEQYF.

Only a few counts were recorded for this clonotype. This chain connects TRBV7-3 to TRBJ2-1, with D possibly matching TRBD2 (5 bases). The V and J ends lost 4 bases and 8 bases respectively, with 12 bases between them. The CDR3 length is 13 residues. Per germline, CDR1 SGHTA and CDR2 FQGTGA. The CDR3 DNA reads as TGTGCCAGCAGCTCGGCGTCGGGGTATGAGCAGTTCTTC. This encodes CASSSASGYEQFF.

The sample holds a few counts of this clonotype. V gene TRBV11-1 combines with J gene TRBJ2-7; TRBD1 is a possible D gene (6 bases). The CDR3 consists of 14 residues. V was pared by 1 base and J by 2 bases, with 9 bases between. Germline V gene sequence: CDR1 SGHAT, CDR2 FQDESV (reference sequence). The CDR3 sequence is CASSLGTVTYEQYF. CDR3 coding DNA: TGTGCCAGCAGCTTAGGGACAGTGACCTACGAGCAGTACTTC.

This clonotype was found a few times. The chain has TRBV6-6 and TRBJ1-4; 8 bases map to TRBD1. The CDR3 is made up of 17 amino acids. Germline CDR1 reads MNHNY; CDR2 reads SVGAGI (reference sequence). The V gene end was trimmed by 9 bases and the J gene end by 5 bases; junction bases not matched to a gene: 17. The CDR3 spells CASHEGRGRFVNEKLFF. The DNA of the CDR3 is TGTGCCAGTCATGAGGGCAGGGGGCGCTTCGTCAATGAAAAACTGTTTTTT.

Points on this clonotype: With a much larger clone just one base away, this may be a read error. The rearrangement joins TRBV7-2 to TRBJ1-2; no clear D. There are 13 residues in the CDR3. Germline-derived CDR1 and CDR2 are SGHTA and FQGNSA. CDR3 nucleotides: TGTGCCAGCAGCTTAGAAAACATCTATGGCCACACCTTC. Translation: CASSLENIYGHTF.

This clonotype was found a few times. This chain links TRBV3-1 with TRBJ2-1; 10 bases are shared with TRBD2. Germline V CDR1 and CDR2: LGHDT, YNNKEL (reference sequence). V shed 1 base and J 1 base; nucleotides not matched to a gene: 7. There are 18 residues in the CDR3. The CDR3 loop is CASSQVVPSGRSYNEQFF. CDR3 in DNA: TGTGCCAGCAGCCAAGTTGTACCTAGCGGGAGATCCTACAATGAGCAGTTCTTC.

This clonotype has a handful of counts. V gene TRBV11-3 combines with J gene TRBJ2-5; D perhaps matches TRBD1 (5 bases). The CDR3 spans 13 residues. The V gene's germline CDR1 is SGHNT and CDR2 YENEEA. With 5 bases removed from V and 0 bases from J, the gap between germline ends came to 7 bases. DNA for the CDR3: TGTGCCAGCAGCCGACAGAACCAAGAGACCCAGTACTTC. As protein: CASSRQNQETQYF.

The rearrangement links TRBV7-8 to TRBJ2-7, with TRBD1 matching 9 bases. V dropped 6 bases and J dropped 1; count of bases not matched to a gene: 10. Germline V gives CDR1 SGHVS, CDR2 FQNEAQ. The CDR3 spans 16 residues. The CDR3 spells CASSWGRGTGSYEQYF. The CDR3, as DNA: TGTGCCAGCAGTTGGGGCCGTGGGACAGGGTCCTACGAGCAGTACTTC.

This clonotype was seen only a few times. This rearrangement joins TRBV27 to TRBJ2-6; D gene uncertain. The CDR3 extends over 17 amino acids. V was cut by 3 bases and J by 2 bases, with 14 bases left in between. Germline values: CDR1 MNHEY, CDR2 SMNVEV (reference sequence). The CDR3 loop reads CASSFLLSNPGANVLTF. For the CDR3, the DNA is TGTGCCAGCAGTTTCTTGCTGAGCAATCCTGGGGCCAACGTCCTGACTTTC. The variable domain in full, with the rest retrieved from reference TRBV27 and TRBJ2-6, is EAQVTQNPRYLITVTGKKLTVTCSQNMNHEYMSWYRQDPGLGLRQIYYSMNVEVTDKGDVPEGYKVSRKEKRNFPLILESPSPNQTSLYFCASSFLLSNPGANVLTFGAGSRLTVL.